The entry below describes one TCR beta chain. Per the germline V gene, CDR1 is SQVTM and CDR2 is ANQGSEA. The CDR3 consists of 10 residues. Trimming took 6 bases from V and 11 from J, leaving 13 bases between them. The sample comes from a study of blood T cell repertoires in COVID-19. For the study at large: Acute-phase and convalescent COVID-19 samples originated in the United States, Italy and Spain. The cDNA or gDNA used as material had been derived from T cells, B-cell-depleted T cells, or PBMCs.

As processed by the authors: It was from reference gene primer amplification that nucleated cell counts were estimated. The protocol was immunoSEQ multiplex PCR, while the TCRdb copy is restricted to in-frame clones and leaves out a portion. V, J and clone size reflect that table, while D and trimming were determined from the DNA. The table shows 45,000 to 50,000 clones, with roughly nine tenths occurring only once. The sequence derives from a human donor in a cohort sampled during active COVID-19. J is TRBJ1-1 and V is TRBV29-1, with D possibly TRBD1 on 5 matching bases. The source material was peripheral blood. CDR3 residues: CSVQGVGAFF. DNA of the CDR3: TGCAGCGTACAAGGGGTTGGGGCTTTCTTT.